This T cell receptor (beta chain) was obtained from a study of blood T cell repertoires in COVID-19. The wider study: Researchers got acute and convalescent COVID-19 samples from the United States, Italy and Spain. T cells, B-cell-depleted T cells, or PBMCs provided the cDNA or gDNA that served as material.

The CDR3 contains 17 residues. Germline V lookup: CDR1 GTSNPN, CDR2 SVGIG (reference sequence). Trimming pared 2 bases from V and 4 bases from J, leaving 23 bases between. Authors' methods: It was from reference gene primer amplification that nucleated cell counts were estimated. Sequencing used immunoSEQ multiplex PCR; TCRdb keeps in-frame clones, though not all of them. The V and J calls and clone size are taken from that table; D and trimming were inferred from the DNA. The sample includes 250,000 to 300,000 clones, approximately 85% of them seen just once. The TCR sequence derives from a middle-aged man with active or convalescent COVID-19. J is TRBJ1-1 and V is TRBV30; the D is unclear. The specimen sequenced was peripheral blood. This CDR3 reads CAWSRSGVLHVGTEAFF. CDR3 in DNA: TGTGCCTGGAGTCGGAGCGGGGTCCTTCATGTGGGCACTGAAGCTTTCTTT.